A selection of T cell receptor beta chains follows, all from one sample in a study of beta chain features in type 1 diabetes. The repertoire was sequenced with immunoSEQ multiplex PCR; TCRdb's copy has only in-frame clones and lacks some. The sample holds more than 300,000 clones, roughly an eighth seen once. The sequencing sample was made of naive CD4+ T cells from blood. The source is a man between 18 and 35 years old in good health. CDR3s include the opening cysteine and the closing phenylalanine or tryptophan. Each record gives: clone size, V gene, D gene, J gene, CDR3 protein, CDR3 DNA. D genes are given only for firm matches. Clone size, where shown, is once, few, many, or a class for clones that have expanded.

size: .
V: TRBV6-5
D: TRBD2
J: TRBJ2-7
CDR3: CASTRSGALEQYF
DNA: TGTGCCAGCACCCGTAGCGGGGCGCTCGAGCAGTACTTC

size: few
V: TRBV27
D: .
J: TRBJ2-3
CDR3: CASSLKRPTDTQYF
DNA: TGTGCCAGCAGCCTTAAGCGTCCCACAGATACGCAGTATTTT

size: .
V: TRBV30
D: .
J: TRBJ2-7
CDR3: CAWSVGGVSNEQYF
DNA: TGTGCCTGGAGTGTCGGGGGAGTCTCCAACGAGCAGTACTTC

size: few
V: TRBV29-1
D: TRBD1
J: TRBJ2-1
CDR3: CSVTQDREDNEQFF
DNA: TGCAGCGTTACCCAGGACAGGGAAGACAATGAGCAGTTCTTC

size: few
V: TRBV4-2
D: TRBD2
J: TRBJ2-5
CDR3: CASSGAGVREGETQYF
DNA: TGTGCCAGCAGCGGGGCGGGAGTACGGGAAGGAGAGACCCAGTACTTC

size: .
V: TRBV5-4
D: TRBD2
J: TRBJ2-2
CDR3: CASSYTSGVAGELFF
DNA: TGTGCCAGCAGTTATACTAGCGGGGTGGCCGGGGAGCTGTTTTTT

size: few
V: TRBV28
D: .
J: TRBJ1-2
CDR3: CASSFNYRGNGYTF
DNA: TGTGCCAGCAGTTTTAATTACCGGGGAAACGGCTACACCTTC

size: many
V: TRBV23-1
D: TRBD2
J: TRBJ2-7
CDR3: CASSQSGGGRETYEQYF
DNA: TGCGCCAGCAGTCAATCCGGGGGGGGCAGGGAAACCTACGAGCAGTACTTC

size: few
V: TRBV7-2
D: .
J: TRBJ1-1
CDR3: CASSLNFDIEAFF
DNA: TGTGCCAGCAGCTTAAATTTTGACATAGAAGCTTTCTTT

size: .
V: TRBV5-1
D: TRBD1
J: TRBJ2-3
CDR3: CASTLTGTTDTQYF
DNA: TGCGCCAGCACTTTGACAGGGACCACAGATACGCAGTATTTT

size: few
V: TRBV28
D: TRBD2
J: TRBJ2-7
CDR3: CASSLQTSGGYEQYF
DNA: TGTGCCAGCAGTTTGCAGACTAGCGGGGGTTACGAGCAGTACTTC

size: few
V: TRBV7-3
D: .
J: TRBJ1-2
CDR3: CASSLMGGQSDGYTF
DNA: TGTGCCAGCAGCTTAATGGGGGGGCAGTCTGATGGCTACACCTTC

size: few
V: TRBV6-1
D: TRBD1
J: TRBJ2-4
CDR3: CASSPQVDRANIQYF
DNA: TGTGCCAGCAGTCCCCAGGTTGACAGGGCCAACATTCAGTACTTC

size: .
V: TRBV5-6
D: .
J: TRBJ2-7
CDR3: CASSLKGGPRYEQYF
DNA: TGTGCCAGCAGCTTGAAAGGGGGTCCCCGTTACGAGCAGTACTTC

size: .
V: TRBV19
D: TRBD1
J: TRBJ2-1
CDR3: CASSAYRDRDNEQFF
DNA: TGTGCCAGTAGTGCGTACCGGGACAGAGACAATGAGCAGTTCTTC

size: .
V: TRBV6-6
D: TRBD1
J: TRBJ1-2
CDR3: CASSQNGQVYGYTF
DNA: TGTGCCAGCAGTCAAAATGGACAGGTCTATGGCTACACCTTC

size: .
V: TRBV5-6
D: .
J: TRBJ2-3
CDR3: CASSLDLRVNTQYF
DNA: TGTGCCAGCAGCTTAGACCTCAGGGTTAATACGCAGTATTTT

size: few
V: TRBV30
D: .
J: TRBJ2-3
CDR3: CAWNWALQADTQYF
DNA: TGTGCCTGGAATTGGGCTCTTCAAGCAGATACGCAGTATTTT

size: .
V: TRBV20-1
D: .
J: TRBJ2-7
CDR3: CSGRGDYEQYF
DNA: TGCAGTGGGAGAGGAGACTACGAGCAGTACTTC

size: .
V: TRBV7-3
D: .
J: TRBJ1-5
CDR3: CASSEGVRVAAQHF
DNA: TGTGCCAGCAGCGAGGGGGTACGGGTTGCTGCCCAGCATTTT

size: .
V: TRBV7-9
D: TRBD2
J: TRBJ2-1
CDR3: CASSLRSTSGGYRSNEQFF
DNA: TGTGCCAGCAGCTTACGGTCGACTAGCGGGGGGTATCGGTCCAATGAGCAGTTCTTC

size: .
V: TRBV5-6
D: .
J: TRBJ2-7
CDR3: CASSLAYEQYF
DNA: TGTGCCAGCAGTTTAGCCTACGAGCAGTACTTC

size: .
V: TRBV28
D: .
J: TRBJ2-1
CDR3: CASSFSVSEQFF
DNA: TGTGCCAGCAGTTTCTCCGTCAGTGAGCAGTTCTTC

size: few
V: TRBV11-1
D: .
J: TRBJ2-7
CDR3: CASSPEGTNYEQYF
DNA: TGTGCCAGCAGCCCAGAAGGGACAAACTACGAGCAGTACTTC

size: few
V: TRBV30
D: .
J: TRBJ2-1
CDR3: CAWSVAIVEQFF
DNA: TGTGCCTGGAGTGTAGCCATAGTTGAGCAGTTCTTC

size: few
V: TRBV5-4
D: TRBD1
J: TRBJ2-7
CDR3: CASSPGQGNYYEQYF
DNA: TGTGCCAGCAGCCCAGGACAGGGAAACTACTACGAGCAGTACTTC

size: .
V: TRBV30
D: .
J: TRBJ2-2
CDR3: CASEWGRVTGELFF
DNA: TGTGCCTCTGAATGGGGGCGGGTCACCGGGGAGCTGTTTTTT

size: few
V: TRBV28
D: TRBD1
J: TRBJ1-5
CDR3: CASSKTGDPGQPQHF
DNA: TGTGCCAGCAGTAAGACAGGGGACCCAGGACAGCCCCAGCATTTT

size: .
V: TRBV10-3
D: .
J: TRBJ1-2
CDR3: CAISEGQFYGYTF
DNA: TGTGCCATCAGTGAAGGACAGTTCTATGGCTACACCTTC

size: few
V: TRBV5-1
D: TRBD1
J: TRBJ1-5
CDR3: CASRLHTDRGQPQHF
DNA: TGCGCCAGCCGCCTACACACGGACAGGGGTCAGCCCCAGCATTTT

size: few
V: TRBV7-3
D: .
J: TRBJ2-6
CDR3: CASSLALGRGANVLTF
DNA: TGTGCCAGCAGCTTAGCGCTGGGGCGAGGGGCCAACGTCCTGACTTTC

size: few
V: TRBV19
D: TRBD1
J: TRBJ2-5
CDR3: CASSRGQGTAETQYF
DNA: TGTGCCAGTAGTAGAGGACAGGGGACGGCGGAGACCCAGTACTTC

size: .
V: TRBV5-1
D: .
J: TRBJ2-4
CDR3: CASSLAAKNIQYF
DNA: TGCGCCAGCAGCTTGGCGGCCAAAAACATTCAGTACTTC

size: few
V: TRBV11-2
D: TRBD2
J: TRBJ2-5
CDR3: CASSFGGNGETQYF
DNA: TGTGCCAGCAGCTTCGGGGGGAATGGGGAGACCCAGTACTTC

size: .
V: TRBV11-2
D: TRBD2
J: TRBJ2-1
CDR3: CASSLVGGLAGEQFF
DNA: TGTGCCAGCAGCTTAGTCGGGGGACTAGCGGGTGAGCAGTTCTTC

size: .
V: TRBV9
D: .
J: TRBJ2-5
CDR3: CASSVGSLQETQYF
DNA: TGTGCCAGCAGCGTAGGTTCCCTGCAAGAGACCCAGTACTTC

size: few
V: TRBV21-1
D: .
J: TRBJ2-1
CDR3: CASSSRTGGTYNEQFF
DNA: TGTGCCAGCAGCAGCAGGACAGGGGGTACATACAATGAGCAGTTCTTC

size: .
V: TRBV5-1
D: TRBD1
J: TRBJ1-2
CDR3: CASRPDRDGYTF
DNA: TGCGCCAGCAGGCCAGACAGGGACGGCTACACCTTC

size: few
V: TRBV28
D: .
J: TRBJ2-5
CDR3: CASSLRPGGRETQYF
DNA: TGTGCCAGCAGTTTACGCCCCGGGGGACGGGAGACCCAGTACTTC

size: few
V: TRBV7-8
D: TRBD2
J: TRBJ2-7
CDR3: CASLPGLALSYEQYF
DNA: TGTGCCAGTTTGCCGGGACTAGCGTTATCCTACGAGCAGTACTTC

size: .
V: TRBV30
D: .
J: TRBJ2-7
CDR3: CAGETRSSYEQYF
DNA: TGTGCCGGGGAGACCCGTTCCTCCTACGAGCAGTACTTC

size: few
V: TRBV19
D: .
J: TRBJ2-4
CDR3: CASSIELAGSDIQYF
DNA: TGTGCCAGTAGTATAGAGCTAGCCGGGTCCGACATTCAGTACTTC

size: few
V: TRBV4-3
D: .
J: TRBJ1-2
CDR3: CASSRTVGGGSGYTF
DNA: TGCGCCAGCAGCCGTACTGTCGGGGGGGGTAGCGGCTACACCTTC

size: .
V: TRBV9
D: .
J: TRBJ2-3
CDR3: CASSPRGDSTDTQYF
DNA: TGTGCCAGCAGCCCCCGGGGAGATAGCACAGATACGCAGTATTTT

size: few
V: TRBV30
D: .
J: TRBJ1-2
CDR3: CAWSVSRATANYGYTF
DNA: TGTGCCTGGAGTGTATCCAGGGCGACAGCTAACTATGGCTACACCTTC

size: .
V: TRBV28
D: TRBD1
J: TRBJ2-7
CDR3: CASSSPGQPYEQYF
DNA: TGTGCCAGCAGTTCTCCGGGACAGCCCTACGAGCAGTACTTC

size: few
V: TRBV29-1
D: .
J: TRBJ1-3
CDR3: CSVLLRSGNTIYF
DNA: TGCAGCGTTCTTCTCCGCTCTGGAAACACCATATATTTT

size: .
V: TRBV2
D: TRBD1
J: TRBJ1-1
CDR3: CASRTDRAGTEAFF
DNA: TGTGCCAGCAGAACGGACAGGGCGGGGACTGAAGCTTTCTTT

size: few
V: TRBV28
D: TRBD1
J: TRBJ2-7
CDR3: CASTVGTGVSYEQYF
DNA: TGTGCCAGTACGGTGGGGACAGGGGTTTCCTACGAGCAGTACTTC

size: few
V: TRBV6-1
D: .
J: TRBJ2-5
CDR3: CASSELPRGGSQETQYF
DNA: TGTGCCAGCAGCGAACTACCCCGTGGAGGCAGCCAAGAGACCCAGTACTTC

size: .
V: TRBV21-1
D: .
J: TRBJ1-2
CDR3: CASSPPDQGVRF
DNA: TGTGCCAGCAGCCCCCCGGACCAGGGGGTTCGCTTC

size: .
V: TRBV5-1
D: .
J: TRBJ2-1
CDR3: CASSRGGTVLYNEQFF
DNA: TGCGCCAGCAGCCGGGGGGGGACAGTCTTATACAATGAGCAGTTCTTC

size: few
V: TRBV2
D: .
J: TRBJ2-1
CDR3: CASRGDRHSYNEQFF
DNA: TGTGCCAGCAGAGGAGACCGCCACTCCTACAATGAGCAGTTCTTC

size: .
V: TRBV28
D: TRBD1
J: TRBJ2-7
CDR3: CASRGQETYEQYF
DNA: TGTGCCAGCAGGGGACAGGAGACCTACGAGCAGTACTTC

size: .
V: TRBV7-2
D: .
J: TRBJ1-2
CDR3: CASSLDRANYGYTF
DNA: TGTGCCAGCAGCTTAGACAGAGCTAACTATGGCTACACCTTC

size: few
V: TRBV5-1
D: .
J: TRBJ2-3
CDR3: CASSLYRNGGTQYF
DNA: TGCGCCAGCAGCTTGTACAGAAACGGTGGTACGCAGTATTTT

size: few
V: TRBV5-1
D: .
J: TRBJ2-2
CDR3: CASSTDSPTGELFF
DNA: TGCGCCAGCAGCACGGACAGTCCCACCGGGGAGCTGTTTTTT